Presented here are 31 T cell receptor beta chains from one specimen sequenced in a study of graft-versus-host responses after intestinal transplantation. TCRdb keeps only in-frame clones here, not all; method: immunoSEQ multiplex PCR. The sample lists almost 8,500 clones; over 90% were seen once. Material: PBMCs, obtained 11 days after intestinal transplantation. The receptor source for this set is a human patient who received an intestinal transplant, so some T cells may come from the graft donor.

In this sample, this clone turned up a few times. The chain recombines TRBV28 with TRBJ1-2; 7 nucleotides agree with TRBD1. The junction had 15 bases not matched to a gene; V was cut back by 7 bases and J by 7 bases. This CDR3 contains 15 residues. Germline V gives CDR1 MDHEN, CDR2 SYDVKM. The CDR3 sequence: CASIPRQGGLVGYTF. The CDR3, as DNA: TGTGCCAGCATCCCTAGACAGGGTGGGCTCGTTGGCTACACCTTC.

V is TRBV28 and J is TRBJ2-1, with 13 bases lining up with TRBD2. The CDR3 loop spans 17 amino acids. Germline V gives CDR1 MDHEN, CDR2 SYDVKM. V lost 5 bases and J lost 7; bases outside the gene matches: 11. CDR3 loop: CASSPPMTSGGSNEQFF. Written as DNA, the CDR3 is TGTGCCAGCAGTCCGCCAATGACTAGCGGGGGGTCAAATGAGCAGTTCTTC.

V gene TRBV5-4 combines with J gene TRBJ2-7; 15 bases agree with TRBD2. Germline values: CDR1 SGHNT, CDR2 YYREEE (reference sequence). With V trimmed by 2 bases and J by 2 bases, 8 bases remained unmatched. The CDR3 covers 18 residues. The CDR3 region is CASSFRGLAGGYTYEQYF. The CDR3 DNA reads TGTGCCAGCAGCTTTAGGGGACTAGCGGGAGGATATACCTACGAGCAGTACTTC.

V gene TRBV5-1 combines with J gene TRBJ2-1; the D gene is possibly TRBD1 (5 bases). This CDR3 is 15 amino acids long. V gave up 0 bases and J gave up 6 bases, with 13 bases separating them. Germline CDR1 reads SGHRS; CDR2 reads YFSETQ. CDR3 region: CASSLDPSGPNEQFF. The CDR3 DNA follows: TGCGCCAGCAGCTTGGACCCCTCAGGGCCCAATGAGCAGTTCTTC.

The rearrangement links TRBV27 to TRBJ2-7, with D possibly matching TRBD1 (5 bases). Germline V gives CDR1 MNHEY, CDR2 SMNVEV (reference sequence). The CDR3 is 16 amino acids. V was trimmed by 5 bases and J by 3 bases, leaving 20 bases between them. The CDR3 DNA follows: TGTGCCAGCAGTCCCACCGGACACTCGGGTTACTACGAGCAGTACTTC. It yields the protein CASSPTGHSGYYEQYF.

In nucleotides, the CDR3 is TGTGCCAGCAGACGGCAGAGGGATGAGCAGTTCTTC. This encodes CASRRQRDEQFF. This rearrangement joins TRBV5-4 to TRBJ2-1, with a weak D call TRBD2 (5 bases). Germline-derived CDR1 and CDR2 are SGHNT and YYREEE (reference sequence). The CDR3 runs 12 residues. The V gene lost 5 bases and the J gene lost 8 bases, with 11 bases spanning the gap.

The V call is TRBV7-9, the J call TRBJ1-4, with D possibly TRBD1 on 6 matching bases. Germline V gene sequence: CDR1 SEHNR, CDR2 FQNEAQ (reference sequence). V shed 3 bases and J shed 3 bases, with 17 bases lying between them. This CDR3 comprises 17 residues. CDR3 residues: CASSLGLQGPANEKLFF. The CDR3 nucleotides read TGTGCCAGCAGCTTGGGGCTCCAGGGGCCGGCTAATGAAAAACTGTTTTTT.

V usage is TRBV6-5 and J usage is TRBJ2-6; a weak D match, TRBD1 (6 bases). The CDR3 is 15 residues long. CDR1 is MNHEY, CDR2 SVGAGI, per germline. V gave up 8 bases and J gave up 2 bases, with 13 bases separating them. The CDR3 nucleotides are TGTGCCAGCGGAAAAAACAGGGCTGGGGCCAACGTCCTGACTTTC. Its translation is CASGKNRAGANVLTF.

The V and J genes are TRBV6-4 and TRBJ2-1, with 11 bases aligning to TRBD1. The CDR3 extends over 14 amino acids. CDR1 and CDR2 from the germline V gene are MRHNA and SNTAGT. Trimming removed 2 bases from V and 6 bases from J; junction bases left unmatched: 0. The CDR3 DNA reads TGTGCCAGCAGTGACGGGACAGGGGGCAATGAGCAGTTCTTC. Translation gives CASSDGTGGNEQFF.

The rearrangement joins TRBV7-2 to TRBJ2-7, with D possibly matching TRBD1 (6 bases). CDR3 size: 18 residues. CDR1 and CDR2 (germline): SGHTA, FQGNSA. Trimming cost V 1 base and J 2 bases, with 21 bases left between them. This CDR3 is CASSLVRPGQWFTYEQYF. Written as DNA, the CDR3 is TGTGCCAGCAGCTTAGTTCGGCCCGGACAGTGGTTTACCTACGAGCAGTACTTC.

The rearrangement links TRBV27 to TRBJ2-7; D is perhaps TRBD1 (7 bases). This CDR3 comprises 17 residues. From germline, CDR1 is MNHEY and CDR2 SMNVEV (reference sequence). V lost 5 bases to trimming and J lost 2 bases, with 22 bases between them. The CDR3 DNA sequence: TGTGCCAGCAGTGAGGGGCAGGGGGGAGACGGCACCTACGAGCAGTACTTC. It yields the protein CASSEGQGGDGTYEQYF.

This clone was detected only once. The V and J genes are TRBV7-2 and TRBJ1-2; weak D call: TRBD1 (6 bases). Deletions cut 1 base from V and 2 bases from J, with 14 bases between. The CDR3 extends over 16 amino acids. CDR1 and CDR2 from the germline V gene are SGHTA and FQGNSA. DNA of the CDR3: TGTGCCAGCAGCTTAGTGACGGCAGGGGTGAACTATGGCTACACCTTC. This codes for CASSLVTAGVNYGYTF. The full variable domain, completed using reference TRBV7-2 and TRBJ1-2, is GAGVSQSPSNKVTEKGKDVELRCDPISGHTALYWYRQSLGQGLEFLIYFQGNSAPDKSGLPSDRFSAERTGGSVSTLTIQRTQQEDSAVYLCASSLVTAGVNYGYTFGSGTRLTVV.

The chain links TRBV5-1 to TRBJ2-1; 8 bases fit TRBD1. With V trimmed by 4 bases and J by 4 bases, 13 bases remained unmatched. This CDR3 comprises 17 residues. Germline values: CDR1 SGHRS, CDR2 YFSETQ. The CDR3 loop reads CASSAGQGADGYNEQFF. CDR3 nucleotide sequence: TGCGCCAGCAGCGCCGGACAGGGTGCTGATGGATACAATGAGCAGTTCTTC.

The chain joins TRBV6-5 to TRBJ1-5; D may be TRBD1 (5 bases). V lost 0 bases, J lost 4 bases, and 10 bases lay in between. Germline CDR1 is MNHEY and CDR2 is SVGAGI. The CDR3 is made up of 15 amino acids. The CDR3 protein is CASSYSTGENQPQHF. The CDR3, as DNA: TGTGCCAGCAGTTACTCGACGGGGGAGAATCAGCCCCAGCATTTT.

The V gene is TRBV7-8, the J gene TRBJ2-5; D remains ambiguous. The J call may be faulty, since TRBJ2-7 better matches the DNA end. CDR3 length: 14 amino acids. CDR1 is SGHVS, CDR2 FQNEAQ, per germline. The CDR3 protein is CASSLVTSDYEQYF. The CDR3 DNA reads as TGTGCCAGCAGCTTAGTGACCTCAGACTACGAGCAGTACTTC.

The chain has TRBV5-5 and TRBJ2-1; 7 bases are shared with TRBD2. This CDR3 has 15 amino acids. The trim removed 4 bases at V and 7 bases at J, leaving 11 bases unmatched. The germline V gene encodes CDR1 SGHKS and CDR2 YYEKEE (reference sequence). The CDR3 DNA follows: TGTGCCAGCAGCCAAACGCGGGAGAAGGTAAATGAGCAGTTCTTC. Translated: CASSQTREKVNEQFF. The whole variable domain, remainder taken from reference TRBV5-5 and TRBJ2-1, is DAGVTQSPTHLIKTRGQQVTLRCSPISGHKSVSWYQQVLGQGPQFIFQYYEKEERGRGNFPDRFSARQFPNYSSELNVNALLLGDSALYLCASSQTREKVNEQFFGPGTRLTVL.

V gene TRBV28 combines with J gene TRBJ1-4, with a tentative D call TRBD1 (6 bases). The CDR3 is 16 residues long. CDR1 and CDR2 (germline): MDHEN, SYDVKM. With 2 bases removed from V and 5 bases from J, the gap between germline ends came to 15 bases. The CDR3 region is CASSLTPRGPNEKLFF. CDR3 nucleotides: TGTGCCAGCAGTTTAACCCCCAGGGGTCCAAATGAAAAACTGTTTTTT.

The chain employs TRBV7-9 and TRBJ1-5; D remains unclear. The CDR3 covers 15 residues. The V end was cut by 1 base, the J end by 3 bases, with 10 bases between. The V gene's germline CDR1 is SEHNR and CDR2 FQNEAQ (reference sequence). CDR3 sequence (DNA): TGTGCCAGCAGCTTAGAAACCAGGTTCAATCAGCCCCAGCATTTT. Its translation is CASSLETRFNQPQHF.

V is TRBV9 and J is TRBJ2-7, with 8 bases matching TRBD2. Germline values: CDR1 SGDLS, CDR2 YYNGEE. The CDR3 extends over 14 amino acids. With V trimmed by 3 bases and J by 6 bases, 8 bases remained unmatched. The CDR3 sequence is CASSGGGLAGEQYF. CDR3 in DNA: TGTGCCAGCAGCGGCGGGGGGCTAGCAGGCGAGCAGTACTTC.

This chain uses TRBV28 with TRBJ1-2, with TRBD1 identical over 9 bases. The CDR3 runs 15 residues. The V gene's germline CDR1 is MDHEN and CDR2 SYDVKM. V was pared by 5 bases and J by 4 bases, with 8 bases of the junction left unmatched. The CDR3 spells CASSKPGQGIYGYTF. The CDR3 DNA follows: TGTGCCAGCAGTAAACCGGGACAGGGTATCTATGGCTACACCTTC.

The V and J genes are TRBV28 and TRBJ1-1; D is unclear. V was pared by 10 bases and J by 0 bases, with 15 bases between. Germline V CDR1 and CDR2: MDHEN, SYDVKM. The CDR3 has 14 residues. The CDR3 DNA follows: TGTGCCAACGAGAGGGTTGCCATGAACACTGAAGCTTTCTTT. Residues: CANERVAMNTEAFF.

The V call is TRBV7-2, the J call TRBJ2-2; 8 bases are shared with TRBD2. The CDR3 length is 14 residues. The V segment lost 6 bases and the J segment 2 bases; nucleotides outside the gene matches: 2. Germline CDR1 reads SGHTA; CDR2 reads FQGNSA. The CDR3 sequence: CASRAGVNTGELFF. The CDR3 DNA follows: TGTGCCAGCAGAGCGGGGGTTAACACCGGGGAGCTGTTTTTT.

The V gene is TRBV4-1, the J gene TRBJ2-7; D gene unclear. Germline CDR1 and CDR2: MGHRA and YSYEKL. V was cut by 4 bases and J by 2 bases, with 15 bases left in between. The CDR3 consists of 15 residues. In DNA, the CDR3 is TGCGCCAGCAGCCGAATACTATATACGACCTACGAGCAGTACTTC. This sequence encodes CASSRILYTTYEQYF.

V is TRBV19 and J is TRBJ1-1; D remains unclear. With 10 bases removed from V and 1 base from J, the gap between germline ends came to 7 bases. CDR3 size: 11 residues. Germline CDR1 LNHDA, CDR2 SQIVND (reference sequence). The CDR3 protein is CATYTNTEAFF. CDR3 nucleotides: TGTGCCACCTATACGAACACTGAAGCTTTCTTT.

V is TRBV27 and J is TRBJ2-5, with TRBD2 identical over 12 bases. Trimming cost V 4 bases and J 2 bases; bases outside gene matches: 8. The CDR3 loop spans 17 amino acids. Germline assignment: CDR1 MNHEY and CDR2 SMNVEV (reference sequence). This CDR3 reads CASSSLAGGPLQETQYF. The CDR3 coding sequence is TGTGCCAGCAGTTCACTAGCGGGGGGCCCCCTACAAGAGACCCAGTACTTC.

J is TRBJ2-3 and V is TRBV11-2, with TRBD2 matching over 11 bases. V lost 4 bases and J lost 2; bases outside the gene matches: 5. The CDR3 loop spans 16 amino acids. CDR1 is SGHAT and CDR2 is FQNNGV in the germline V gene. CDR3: CASSSELAGATDTQYF. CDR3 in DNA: TGTGCCAGCAGCTCAGAACTAGCGGGGGCCACAGATACGCAGTATTTT.

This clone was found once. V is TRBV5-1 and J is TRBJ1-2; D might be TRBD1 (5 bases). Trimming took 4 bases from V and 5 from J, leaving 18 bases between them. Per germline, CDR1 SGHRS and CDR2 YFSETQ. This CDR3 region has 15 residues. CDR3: CASSPTPTVGYGYTF. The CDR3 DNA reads TGCGCCAGCAGCCCCACACCGACAGTTGGATATGGCTACACCTTC.

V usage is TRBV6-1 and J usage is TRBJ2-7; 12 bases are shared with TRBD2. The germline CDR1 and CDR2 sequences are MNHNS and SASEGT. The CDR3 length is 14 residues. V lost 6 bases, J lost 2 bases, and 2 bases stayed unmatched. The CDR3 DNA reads TGTGCCAGCAGCCTAGCGGGGGGGGCCTACGAGCAGTACTTC. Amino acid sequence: CASSLAGGAYEQYF.

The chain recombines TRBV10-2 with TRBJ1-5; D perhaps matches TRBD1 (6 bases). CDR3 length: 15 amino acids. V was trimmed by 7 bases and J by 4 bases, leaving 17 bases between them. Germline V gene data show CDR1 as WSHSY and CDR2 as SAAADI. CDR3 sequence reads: CASKENREVNQPQHF. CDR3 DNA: TGCGCCAGCAAGGAAAACAGGGAAGTTAATCAGCCCCAGCATTTT.

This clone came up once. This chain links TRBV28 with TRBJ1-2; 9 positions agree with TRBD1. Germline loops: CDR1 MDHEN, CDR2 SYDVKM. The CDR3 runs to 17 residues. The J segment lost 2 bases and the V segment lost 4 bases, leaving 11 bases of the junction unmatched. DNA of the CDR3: TGTGCCAGCAGTTCCCGGGGACAGGGAAGAGCAAACTATGGCTACACCTTC. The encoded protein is CASSSRGQGRANYGYTF.

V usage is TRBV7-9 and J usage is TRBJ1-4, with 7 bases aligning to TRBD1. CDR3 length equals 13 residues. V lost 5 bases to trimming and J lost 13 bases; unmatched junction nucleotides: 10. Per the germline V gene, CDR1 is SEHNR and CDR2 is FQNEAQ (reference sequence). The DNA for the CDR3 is TGTGCCAGCAGCCGAGGGGACAGCATGGGACTGTTTTTT. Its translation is CASSRGDSMGLFF.